This T cell receptor (beta chain) was documented in a study of blood T cell repertoires in COVID-19 (dated by TCRdb to the early 2020s). Study-wide context: The collaborator samples originated in the United States, Italy and Spain and spanned the acute and convalescent phases of COVID-19. Deeply sampled blood TCRbeta repertoires from subjects exposed to, actively infected with, or recovered from COVID-19 were included in the dataset. Samples came from the ongoing ImmuneRACE study (first 160 participants) plus 1,254 subjects from 6 global collaborators. The repertoires were made available in a free public database intended to serve as a resource for research on the immune response to SARS-CoV-2. Where available, HLA class I and class II types were obtained from metadata supplied by the sample provider rather than from assay-based typing. The material from the prospective study consisted of cDNA or gDNA derived from T cells, B-cell-depleted T cells, or PBMCs. Nearly every sample came with metadata listing a de-identified subject ID, COVID-19 status, age in years and sex. What the study reported, not specific to this receptor: Clinical and demographic metadata were provided uncurated, with the amount varying by source and participant.

The junction shows trimming of 5 bases on V and 1 base on J, and the gene matches do not reach 4 bases of it. The CDR3 runs 15 amino acids, cysteine and phenylalanine included. Only the CDR3 DNA stays, 45 bases, in frame from base 1. From a lookup of the germline V gene, CDR1 and CDR2 are SGHTA and FQGTGA. This clone came up many times. Its recognized antigen is unknown. Nothing much larger sits one base from this clone, and base qualities are not available. TCRbeta CDR3 regions were amplified from genomic DNA using the immunoSEQ Assay, a bias-controlled multiplex PCR. The study's own analysis went as follows. Nucleated cell counts per sample were estimated from amplification of reference gene primers within the assay. To quantify the absolute abundance of each unique TCRbeta CDR3 rearrangement, sequence reads were collapsed and filtered. Productive Simpson clonality was computed per sample as the square root of Simpson's diversity index over productive rearrangements. The source is immuneACCESS, and TCRdb retained only in-frame sequences with V and J called. Part of the clones is not carried over; for the studies checked, unresolved V genes explain less than half of this, and the remainder is unexplained. V and J calls and clone size are as listed in that table; D and trimming were resolved from the DNA. The sample has 150,000 to 200,000 clones on record, more than 75% of them singletons. The ten largest clones represent around 6% of the sample.

In Seattle, one collaborating source enrolled patients while the infection was active and tracked those patients longitudinally over the course of disease. Each collaborating institution followed its own protocols to collect whole blood in K2EDTA tubes. For TCRbeta analysis, collaborators shipped samples in one of three forms: frozen whole blood, isolated PBMCs, or DNA extracted from either of those sample types. This TCR was sampled from a woman between 40 and 50 years old with COVID-19, enrolled during active disease. Rearrangement joined TRBV7-3 to TRBJ2-2; a stretch of 7 junction bases matches TRBD1. The sequenced sample was peripheral blood. The nucleotides read TGTGCCAGCAGCCCAGACAGGGTGAACACCGGGGAGCTGTTTTTT. It translates to CASSPDRVNTGELFF. Extended through the reference TRBV7-3 and TRBJ2-2 proteins, this CDR3 yields the full variable domain: GAGVSQTPSNKVTEKGKYVELRCDPISGHTALYWYRQSLGQGPEFLIYFQGTGAADDSGLPNDRFFAVRPEGSVSTLKIQRTERGDSAVYLCASSPDRVNTGELFFGEGSRLTVL.